This note documents a single T cell receptor beta chain sequence. The antigen is unknown. Germline V gene lookup returns CDR1 MDHEN and CDR2 SYDVKM. V shed 2 bases and J 4 bases; nucleotides not matched to a gene: 8. This CDR3 is built from 16 residues. PCR employed 60 Vbeta and 13 Jbeta primers. Sequenced by immunoSEQ multiplex PCR; TCRdb stores in-frame clones only, minus some. The sample records 150,000 to 200,000 clones, about 78% being singletons. The data derive from a study of cytomegalovirus exposure and HLA in healthy donors. Study results and limitations: Roughly even sequencing depth across donors was the assumption behind the presence/absence analyses.

The sequencing sample was made of PBMCs. This receptor was obtained from a man aged 60 to 69 in good health and CMV-seronegative. The chain recombines TRBV28 with TRBJ2-5, with 9 bases identical to TRBD1. The DNA of the CDR3 is TGTGCCAGCAGTTTAGTCTCCCCGGGACAGGGAGAGACCCAGTACTTC. This translates into CASSLVSPGQGETQYF.